Listed here are 25 T cell receptor beta chains from one sample, sequenced in a study of blood T cell repertoires in COVID-19. Clones were read by immunoSEQ multiplex PCR, and TCRdb kept only the in-frame ones, dropping some. The sample includes around 170,000 clones, 85% to 90% of them seen just once. The sample taken for sequencing was peripheral blood. These receptors were obtained from a man aged 55 to 70 with COVID-19, enrolled during active disease.

V usage is TRBV6-5 and J usage is TRBJ1-6; 10 nucleotides match TRBD1. V shed 5 bases and J 6 bases; nucleotides not matched to a gene: 1. Per germline, CDR1 MNHEY and CDR2 SVGAGI. The CDR3 sequence is 14 residues long. As DNA, the CDR3 is TGTGCCAGCAGTAGGGACAGGGGTAATTCACCCCTCCACTTT. Translating gives CASSRDRGNSPLHF.

The count of this clone is one. This chain joins TRBV19 and TRBJ1-5; possible D gene TRBD1, 6 bases. Germline assignment: CDR1 LNHDA and CDR2 SQIVND (reference sequence). This CDR3 is built from 16 residues. Trimming shortened V by 7 bases and J by 2 bases, and 18 bases separated the two germline ends. DNA for the CDR3: TGTGCCAGTACCCCGGAGGGGGGGTGGGGCAATCAGCCCCAGCATTTT. Encoded protein: CASTPEGGWGNQPQHF. The variable domain in full, with the rest retrieved from reference TRBV19 and TRBJ1-5, is DGGITQSPKYLFRKEGQNVTLSCEQNLNHDAMYWYRQDPGQGLRLIYYSQIVNDFQKGDIAEGYSVSREKKESFPLTVTSAQKNPTAFYLCASTPEGGWGNQPQHFGDGTRLSIL.

The rearrangement joins TRBV4-2 to TRBJ1-1; D not certain. Germline V lookup: CDR1 LGHNA, CDR2 YNFKEQ. CDR3 size: 16 residues. The V gene lost 0 bases and the J gene lost 1 base, with 12 bases spanning the gap. In DNA form, the CDR3 reads TGTGCCAGCAGCCAAGATCTTGGTGCAGGGAACACTGAAGCTTTCTTT. Translation: CASSQDLGAGNTEAFF.

The chain combines TRBV29-1 with TRBJ2-3, with a weak D call TRBD2 (5 bases). Trimming took 5 bases from V and 2 from J, leaving 11 bases between them. The CDR3 covers 13 residues. The germline CDR1 and CDR2 sequences are SQVTM and ANQGSEA. Here the CDR3 reads CSVFPGYTDTQYF. The CDR3 DNA is TGCAGCGTTTTTCCGGGGTACACAGATACGCAGTATTTT.

This clone was recorded a few times. The CDR3 is CAWSRYVANTGELFF. In DNA form, the CDR3 reads TGTGCCTGGAGCCGGTACGTTGCGAACACCGGGGAGCTGTTTTTT. The gene calls are TRBV30 and TRBJ2-2; D is undetermined. Germline CDR1 is GTSNPN and CDR2 is SVGIG (reference sequence). This CDR3 has 15 residues. Trimming took 3 bases from V and 0 from J, leaving 11 bases between them.

The chain recombines TRBV14 with TRBJ1-1, with TRBD1 matching 8 bases. Germline V lookup: CDR1 SGHDN, CDR2 FVKESK. This CDR3 has 16 amino acids. V dropped 0 bases and J dropped 7; count of bases not matched to a gene: 10. CDR3: CASSQDRGRGRSEAFF. For the CDR3, the DNA is TGTGCCAGCAGCCAAGATCGGGGCAGGGGGCGAAGTGAAGCTTTCTTT.

The CDR3 region is CASSPTGKYTEAFF. The CDR3 DNA follows: TGTGCCAGCAGTCCGACAGGGAAATATACTGAAGCTTTCTTT. The rearrangement uses TRBV28 and TRBJ1-1; 7 nucleotides match TRBD1. In germline, CDR1 is MDHEN, CDR2 SYDVKM. The CDR3 is 14 residues long. Unmatched junction bases numbered 8, after V lost 5 bases and J lost 5 bases.

The chain uses TRBV13 and TRBJ2-2; TRBD1 is a possible D gene (5 bases). Germline V CDR1 and CDR2: PRHDT, FYEKMQ (reference sequence). CDR3 length equals 15 residues. With 4 bases removed from V and 1 base from J, the gap between germline ends came to 10 bases. DNA for the CDR3: TGTGCCAGCAGCTCCTGGGGCCTGAACACCGGGGAGCTGTTTTTT. Translating gives CASSSWGLNTGELFF.

The chain is built from TRBV6-2 or TRBV6-3 and TRBJ2-7; 7 bases are shared with TRBD2. CDR1 is MNHEY and CDR2 is SVGEGT in the germline V gene. This CDR3 has 15 amino acids. J was trimmed by 0 bases and V by 5 bases; bases with no gene match: 7. CDR3 nucleotide sequence: TGTGCCAGCAGTAAGCGGGGAACAGTCTCCTACGAGCAGTACTTC. It encodes CASSKRGTVSYEQYF.

This clone was seen only a few times. The chain employs TRBV18 and TRBJ2-1; D might be TRBD2 (5 bases). V was clipped by 3 bases and J by 9 bases, with 15 bases between them. This CDR3 has 14 residues. Germline V gene lookup returns CDR1 KGHSH and CDR2 LQKENI. The CDR3 DNA sequence: TGTGCCAGCTCACCGTTGGGGATTCGGGGTGAGCAGTTCTTC. Its translation is CASSPLGIRGEQFF.

This clone showed up just once. The DNA for the CDR3 is TGTGCCAGCTCCTCGGGACATATGAACACTGAAGCTTTCTTT. This translates into CASSSGHMNTEAFF. V usage is TRBV18 and J usage is TRBJ1-1, with D tentatively TRBD1 (6 bases). The V gene lost 6 bases and the J gene lost 0 bases, with 11 bases spanning the gap. Germline CDR1 reads KGHSH; CDR2 reads LQKENI. The CDR3 is made up of 14 amino acids.

This chain uses TRBV2 with TRBJ1-1; 7 nucleotides agree with TRBD1. V was pared by 7 bases and J by 0 bases, with 8 bases of the junction left unmatched. CDR1 and CDR2 (germline): SNHLY, FYNNEI. The CDR3 is 15 residues long. The CDR3 protein is CASNLQGTVNTEAFF. The DNA of the CDR3 is TGTGCCAGCAACCTACAGGGGACGGTGAACACTGAAGCTTTCTTT.

V gene TRBV11-2 combines with J gene TRBJ2-7; 8 bases align to TRBD1. The trim removed 4 bases at V and 2 bases at J, leaving 4 bases unmatched. Germline loops: CDR1 SGHAT, CDR2 FQNNGV. The CDR3 contains 14 residues. CDR3 residues: CASSSTGAPYEQYF. Here the CDR3 DNA reads TGTGCCAGCAGCTCGACAGGGGCACCCTACGAGCAGTACTTC. The whole variable domain, remainder taken from reference TRBV11-2 and TRBJ2-7, is EAGVAQSPRYKIIEKRQSVAFWCNPISGHATLYWYQQILGQGPKLLIQFQNNGVVDDSQLPKDRFSAERLKGVDSTLKIQPAKLEDSAVYLCASSSTGAPYEQYFGPGTRLTVT.

This clone showed up just a few times. This chain connects TRBV6-4 to TRBJ1-5; TRBD1 aligns across 7 bases. The V and J ends lost 0 bases and 0 bases, in that order; junction bases with no gene match: 2. Germline values: CDR1 MRHNA, CDR2 SNTAGT. The CDR3 length is 16 residues. CDR3 sequence: CASSDSWDSSNQPQHF. For the CDR3, the DNA is TGTGCCAGCAGTGACTCGTGGGACAGTAGCAATCAGCCCCAGCATTTT.

This chain links TRBV20-1 with TRBJ2-1, with 7 bases lining up with TRBD1. Germline-derived CDR1 and CDR2 are DFQATT and SNEGSKA (reference sequence). The V and J ends lost 3 bases and 1 base, in that order; junction bases with no gene match: 3. This CDR3 has 14 amino acids. CDR3 in DNA: TGCAGTGCTAGTTACAGGGGATCCTACAATGAGCAGTTCTTC. As protein: CSASYRGSYNEQFF.

The rearrangement links TRBV9 to TRBJ2-2, with 11 bases that match TRBD2. V gave up 3 bases and J gave up 3 bases; unmatched junction bases: 1. CDR1 and CDR2 from the germline V gene are SGDLS and YYNGEE. CDR3 length: 15 amino acids. In DNA, the CDR3 is TGTGCCAGCAGCGAACTAGCGGGGGACACCGGGGAGCTGTTTTTT. Its translation is CASSELAGDTGELFF.

The chain combines TRBV6-1 with TRBJ2-7; TRBD1 aligns across 10 bases. Germline CDR1 MNHNS, CDR2 SASEGT. The CDR3 totals 15 residues. V dropped 3 bases and J dropped 4; count of bases not matched to a gene: 6. In DNA, the CDR3 is TGTGCCAGCAGTGACCGGGACAGGGGTGGGTACGAGCAGTACTTC. Its translation is CASSDRDRGGYEQYF.

The J gene is TRBJ2-7, the V gene TRBV3-1 (or the pseudogene TRBV3-2), with D maybe TRBD1 (5 bases). Germline values: CDR1 LGHDT, CDR2 YNNKEL (reference sequence). The CDR3 has 14 residues. V was shortened by 4 bases and J by 6 bases, with 16 bases between the two germline ends. The CDR3 DNA reads as TGTGCCAGCAGCCTGGTTCAGGGCGGCGGCGAGCAGTACTTC. This translates into CASSLVQGGGEQYF.

J is TRBJ2-6 and V is TRBV7-3; 9 bases match TRBD1. The CDR3 is 17 residues long. CDR1 is SGHTA, CDR2 FQGTGA, per germline. Trimming cost V 3 bases and J 4 bases; bases outside gene matches: 7. Written as DNA, the CDR3 is TGTGCCAGCAGCTTGGGGGACAGGGAAACCGGGGCCAACGTCCTGACTTTC. Encoded protein: CASSLGDRETGANVLTF.

As concerns this clone: This specimen includes other DNA sequences encoding the same CDR3. The chain has TRBV7-9 and TRBJ1-1, with 7 bases matching TRBD1. The CDR3 consists of 13 residues. V shed 5 bases, J shed 5 bases, and the junction held 5 bases outside the gene matches. Germline V gives CDR1 SEHNR, CDR2 FQNEAQ (reference sequence). CDR3: CASSLTGSTEAFF. Written as DNA, the CDR3 is TGTGCCAGCAGCCTGACAGGGAGTACTGAAGCTTTCTTT.

The J gene is TRBJ2-1, the V gene TRBV7-2, with TRBD1 identical over 7 bases. Germline V gene sequence: CDR1 SGHTA, CDR2 FQGNSA. The CDR3 has 15 amino acids. The V segment lost 5 bases and the J segment 6 bases; nucleotides outside the gene matches: 10. CDR3 coding DNA: TGTGCCAGCAGCGATCGACAGGGTAGTAGCAATGAGCAGTTCTTC. It translates to CASSDRQGSSNEQFF.

V usage is TRBV24-1 and J usage is TRBJ2-3; 12 bases agree with TRBD2. The germline gives CDR1 KGHDR, CDR2 SFDVKD. The V and J ends lost 3 bases and 9 bases, in that order; junction bases with no gene match: 9. The CDR3 is 16 amino acids. DNA of the CDR3: TGTGCCACCAGTGATCCCCGACTAGCGGGAGTCCAAACGCAGTATTTT. It codes for CATSDPRLAGVQTQYF.

The genes are TRBV5-6 and TRBJ1-6; tentative D call: TRBD1 (5 bases). There are 14 residues in the CDR3. Germline V CDR1 and CDR2: SGHDT, YYEEEE. The germline V and J ends were trimmed by 7 bases and 6 bases, with 14 bases remaining between them. The CDR3 nucleotides read TGTGCCAGCTCCAGGAGGGGTAGTAATTCACCCCTCCACTTT. Encoded protein: CASSRRGSNSPLHF. Drawing the rest from reference TRBV5-6 and TRBJ1-6, the complete variable domain is DAGVTQSPTHLIKTRGQQVTLRCSPKSGHDTVSWYQQALGQGPQFIFQYYEEEERQRGNFPDRFSGHQFPNYSSELNVNALLLGDSALYLCASSRRGSNSPLHFGNGTRLTVT.

The V and J genes are TRBV19 and TRBJ2-3; 7 positions agree with TRBD1. J was trimmed by 0 bases and V by 8 bases; bases with no gene match: 8. The length of the CDR3 is 15 residues. CDR1 LNHDA and CDR2 SQIVND come from the germline V gene (reference sequence). In nucleotides, the CDR3 is TGTGCCAGTCGGGGACAGCATCCTAGCACAGATACGCAGTATTTT. Encoded protein: CASRGQHPSTDTQYF.

This chain links TRBV2 with TRBJ1-3, with TRBD1 as a possible D gene (5 bases). V lost 7 bases, J lost 0 bases, and 13 bases lay in between. The CDR3 is made up of 15 amino acids. The germline gives CDR1 SNHLY, CDR2 FYNNEI. CDR3 amino acids: CASTDTSSSGNTIYF. The DNA of the CDR3 is TGTGCCAGCACGGACACCTCGAGCTCTGGAAACACCATATATTTT.